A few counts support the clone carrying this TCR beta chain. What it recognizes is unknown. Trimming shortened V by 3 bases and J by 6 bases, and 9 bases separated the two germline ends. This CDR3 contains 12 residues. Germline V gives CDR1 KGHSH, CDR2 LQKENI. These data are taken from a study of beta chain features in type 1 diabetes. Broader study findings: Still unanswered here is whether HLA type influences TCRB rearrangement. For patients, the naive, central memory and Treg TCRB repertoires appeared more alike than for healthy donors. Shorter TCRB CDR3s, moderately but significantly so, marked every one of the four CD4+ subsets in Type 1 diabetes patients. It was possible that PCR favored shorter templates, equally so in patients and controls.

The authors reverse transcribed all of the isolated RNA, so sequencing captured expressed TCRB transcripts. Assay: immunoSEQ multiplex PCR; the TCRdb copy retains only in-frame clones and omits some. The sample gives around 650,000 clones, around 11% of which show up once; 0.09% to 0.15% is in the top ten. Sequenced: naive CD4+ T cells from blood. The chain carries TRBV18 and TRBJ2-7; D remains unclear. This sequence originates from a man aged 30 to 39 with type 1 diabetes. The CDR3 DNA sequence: TGTGCCAGCTCACCCGAGGCGACCGAGCAGTACTTC. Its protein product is CASSPEATEQYF.